These T cell receptor beta chains were read from a single sample in a study of CXCR3-negative and CXCR3-positive naive CD8 T cells. TCRdb reanalyzed the 5' RACE reads, giving one entry per CDR3 protein sequence and no DNA. This sample's table reports tens of thousands of distinct CDR3 sequences. Material: memory CD8+ T cells from blood. The receptors stem from a human donor in good health. Some clones in this sample may be carry-over from other donors' samples. CDR3s include the opening cysteine and the closing phenylalanine or tryptophan. Each record gives: J gene, V gene, clone size, CDR3 length, CDR3 protein. Only some rows state a clone size, as once, few, many or a class for expanded clones.

>TRBJ2-1|TRBV5-1|-|18
CASDPPDDGTGVYNEQFF
>TRBJ2-7|TRBV6-2/TRBV6-3|-|12
CASTQSGHEQYF
>TRBJ1-2|TRBV7-9|-|17
CASSLVFRDTSNYGYTF
>TRBJ2-7|TRBV20-1|-|13
CSAREASTYEQYF
>TRBJ2-7|TRBV7-9|-|17
CASSSPFGPEGGYEQYF
>TRBJ2-5|TRBV7-7|-|13
CASSPGPQETQYF
>TRBJ2-1|TRBV7-6|-|14
CASSLDGRYNEQFF
>TRBJ1-2|TRBV6-6|-|15
CASSYSGQGADGYTF
>TRBJ2-3|TRBV11-2|-|17
CASSTWTSGGVTDTQYF
>TRBJ2-1|TRBV29-1|-|17
CSVEDLRTDSFYNEQFF
>TRBJ1-3|TRBV27|-|15
CASSATGNSGNTIYF
>TRBJ2-1|TRBV7-3|-|17
CASSLSSYESSYNEQFF
>TRBJ2-1|TRBV7-3|large|13
CASSLGLAREQFF
>TRBJ2-4|TRBV28|-|17
CASSLTSGGAAKNIQYF
>TRBJ2-1|TRBV7-2|-|13
CASRPMAYNEQFF
>TRBJ2-3|TRBV6-2/TRBV6-3|-|13
CASTPGTSDTQYF
>TRBJ2-1|TRBV5-1|-|15
CASGPQGAPYNEQFF
>TRBJ2-7|TRBV6-2/TRBV6-3|-|14
CASSYTTGNYEQYF
>TRBJ2-3|TRBV29-1|-|13
CSVPGEGTDTQYF
>TRBJ2-2|TRBV7-2|-|13
CASSLFPTGELFF
>TRBJ2-1|TRBV20-1|-|11
CSARDQYEQFF
>TRBJ2-3|TRBV6-6|-|19
CASSYSRKGLAGDTDTQYF
>TRBJ2-7|TRBV7-6|-|15
CASSLAHGSSYEQYF
>TRBJ2-1|TRBV6-1|-|15
CASSERAGGGDEQFF